This is a list of T cell receptor beta chains from one sample in a study of technical replicates of blood from a handful of donors. TCRdb keeps only in-frame clones here, not all; method: immunoSEQ multiplex PCR. The sample contains approximately 76,000 clones, roughly nine tenths of which appear only once. The sample consisted of T cells isolated from PBMCs. The receptors were gathered from a human donor in good health. The CDR3 runs from the conserved cysteine through the conserved F or W. The D gene is left open where the match is weak. Clone size is not always given. Where it is, it says once, few, many or a class for expanded clones.

j_call | clone_size | d_call | v_call | cdr3_nt | cdr3_aa
TRBJ1-1 | once | NA | TRBV5-1 | TGCGCCAGCAGCCAGGGGATAGGCACTGAAGCTTTCTTT | CASSQGIGTEAFF
TRBJ1-5 | NA | NA | TRBV18 | TGTGCCAGCTCACCACCGGGGGGTGGGCTTAGCAATCAGCCCCAGCATTTT | CASSPPGGGLSNQPQHF
TRBJ1-1 | NA | TRBD1 | TRBV5-4 | TGTGCCAGCAGCCCGGAGGACAGGGGGTTCGTGGCGAACACTGAAGCTTTCTTT | CASSPEDRGFVANTEAFF
TRBJ2-7 | NA | TRBD1 | TRBV5-1 | TGCGCCAGCAGGGACAGGGGTGACGAGCAGTACTTC | CASRDRGDEQYF
TRBJ1-5 | NA | TRBD1 | TRBV28 | TGTGCCAGCAGCGTGGGACAGGTTGGTCACAAGAATCAGCCCCAGCATTTT | CASSVGQVGHKNQPQHF
TRBJ2-5 | NA | NA | TRBV7-6 | TGTGCCAGCAGCTCCCCCTTGGCGGCGCTTCCTTTGACCCAGTACTTC | CASSSPLAALPLTQYF
TRBJ1-1 | once | TRBD1 | TRBV5-1 | TGCGCCAGCAGCTTGGGGGAACGGACAGGTTCCGAAGCTTTCTTT | CASSLGERTGSEAFF
TRBJ2-3 | NA | NA | TRBV28 | TGTGCCAGCAGTTCGACAGATACGCAGTATTTT | CASSSTDTQYF
TRBJ1-2 | NA | NA | TRBV6-1 | TGTGCCAGCAGTGGGGCCACCTATGGCTACACCTTC | CASSGATYGYTF
TRBJ2-3 | NA | NA | TRBV27 | TGTGCCAGCAGTTACGTTAGCGGCCCAAGCACAGATACGCAGTATTTT | CASSYVSGPSTDTQYF
TRBJ1-1 | NA | TRBD1 | TRBV7-9 | TGTGCCAGCAGACTCCACAGGGGAGAAGCTTTCTTT | CASRLHRGEAFF
TRBJ1-1 | NA | NA | TRBV9 | TGTGCCAGCAGCGAAACAGGGAACACTGAAGCTTTCTTT | CASSETGNTEAFF
TRBJ1-1 | NA | TRBD1 | TRBV9 | TGTGCCAGCAGCGTAGCCGGGACAGGTGAAGCTTTCTTT | CASSVAGTGEAFF
TRBJ1-4 | NA | NA | TRBV30 | TGTGCCTGGAGTAAAGACAGCCAGGGAGGTGAAAAACTGTTTTTT | CAWSKDSQGGEKLFF
TRBJ1-5 | NA | TRBD1 | TRBV25-1 | TGTGCCAGCAGTGAACTTGACGAACCACAGGGGCTCAATCAGCCCCAGCATTTT | CASSELDEPQGLNQPQHF
TRBJ2-7 | NA | TRBD1 | TRBV5-1 | TGCGCCAGCAGCTTTCTGGGGACAGGGTCCAACGAGCAGTACTTC | CASSFLGTGSNEQYF
TRBJ2-1 | NA | NA | TRBV7-6 | TGTGCCAGCAGCTTACGGACAGCGGAGGCTAGCAATGAGCAGTTCTTC | CASSLRTAEASNEQFF
TRBJ1-1 | NA | NA | TRBV19 | TGTGCCAGTAGTAACAGGGACATAGGAGATGAAGCTTTCTTT | CASSNRDIGDEAFF
TRBJ2-7 | NA | TRBD1 | TRBV11-2 | TGTGCCAGCACCGGACCGGGACAGGGCTACGAGCAGTACTTC | CASTGPGQGYEQYF
TRBJ1-2 | NA | NA | TRBV18 | TGTGCCAGCTCACCTCAGGGTTCCGATGGCTACACCTTC | CASSPQGSDGYTF
TRBJ1-5 | NA | TRBD1 | TRBV7-2 | TGTGCCAGCAGCTTAGTGCAGACAGGGGCGATCAATCAGCCCCAGCATTTT | CASSLVQTGAINQPQHF
TRBJ1-1 | NA | NA | TRBV15 | TGTGCCACCAGCAGCGCCCTGGGAGGGGACGGTATTGAAGCTTTCTTT | CATSSALGGDGIEAFF